This TCR beta chain emerged from a study of T cells after yellow fever vaccination. Each CDR3 protein is one row after TCRdb ran MiXCR on the 5' RACE reads. The table shows hundreds of thousands of distinct CDR3 sequences, with approximately 13% occurring only once. The V gene's germline CDR1 is DFQATT and CDR2 SNEGSKA (reference sequence). This CDR3 comprises 14 residues. The germline V and J ends were trimmed by 5 bases and 11 bases, with 23 bases remaining between them. Concerning this clonotype itself: Its antigen is unknown.

The study, taken as a whole, reports: In post-booster samples, most primary-vaccination clones reappeared (approximately 97% CD4, about 90% CD8). By day 5 rather than day 15, the secondary response had peaked, though it was weaker.

The source material was PBMCs, sampled on the day of the yellow fever booster vaccination. The V gene is TRBV20-1, the J gene TRBJ2-3; D uncertain. The TCR sequence derives from a man in his thirties or forties who received the YFV17D yellow fever vaccine. The DNA for the CDR3 is TGCAGTGCTGAGCAAGTGGGAAGCGTGTTCGGGCAGTATTTT. Residues: CSAEQVGSVFGQYF.